Listed below are T cell receptor beta chains from one sample, sequenced in a study of T cells expressing NK-cell markers. TCRdb re-called the 5' RACE reads and gives one entry per CDR3 protein, without DNA. The listing records some 140,000 distinct CDR3 sequences. What was sequenced was blood T cells: a sorted CD56 or NKG2C T cell subset, CD4+ or CD8+ T cells, or bulk PBMC T cells (not recorded which). These receptor sequences come from a woman aged 45-65 years in good health. The CDR3 runs from the conserved cysteine through the conserved F or W.

>TRBJ2-1|TRBV20-1
CSARLTDSYNEQFF
>TRBJ2-5|TRBV6-6
CASSYQWEAQYF
>TRBJ2-1|TRBV19
CASSKDSAHEQFF
>TRBJ2-1|TRBV27
CASSMSGMAYNEQFF
>TRBJ2-5|TRBV4-1
CASSQPGGQETQYF
>TRBJ2-1|TRBV6-5
CASSFATPQGNEQFF
>TRBJ2-1|TRBV20-1
CSASGTSGSEAYNEQFF
>TRBJ2-2|TRBV20-1
CSANSGSEGTGELFF
>TRBJ2-1|TRBV7-6
CASGSSGGLGEQFF
>TRBJ1-1|TRBV29-1
CSVDRGVVTEAFF
>TRBJ2-3|TRBV11-2
CATSQDTSTDTQYF
>TRBJ2-1|TRBV5-1
CASSFANTRDRAHNEQFF
>TRBJ2-7|TRBV5-4
CASSSLTSKEEYF
>TRBJ2-3|TRBV12-3/TRBV12-4
CASRSSGADTQYF
>TRBJ1-1|TRBV4-1
CASSQRGANTEAFF
>TRBJ2-7|TRBV30
CAWSPGVYEQYF
>TRBJ1-4|TRBV7-8
CASSTRTGNEKLFF
>TRBJ1-2|TRBV27
CASSFSDRSLDYTF
>TRBJ1-2|TRBV5-6
CASSLRGQSFPNYGYTF
>TRBJ2-2|TRBV5-1
CASSLDITPHMSNTGELFF
>TRBJ1-2|TRBV7-6
CASSLGPGQGVSGYTF
>TRBJ2-7|TRBV19
CASSIDLETVHEQYF
>TRBJ2-1|TRBV7-3
CASSLTALAGYNEQFF
>TRBJ2-4|TRBV5-5
CASSFLPGGSSDLAKNIQYF
>TRBJ2-1|TRBV4-2
CASSQDGASGYNEQFF
>TRBJ2-1|TRBV24-1
CATSRTQGYNEQFF
>TRBJ2-7|TRBV19
CASSIWSGGSYEQYF
>TRBJ2-3|TRBV12-3/TRBV12-4
CASSLGPSTDTQYF
>TRBJ2-2|TRBV13
CASSLGPNTGELFF
>TRBJ1-1|TRBV4-1
CASSQGPGMNTEAFF
>TRBJ2-7|TRBV6-6
CASSNTGGYEQYF
>TRBJ2-1|TRBV12-5
CASGFVPSGRASDEQFF
>TRBJ2-2|TRBV29-1
CSVAGLVNTGELFF
>TRBJ1-2|TRBV27
CASSLSGQGVDLDGYTF
>TRBJ2-4|TRBV7-8
CASSSNDIGTEIAKNIQYF
>TRBJ2-5|TRBV20-1
CSARFVQEPGETQYF
>TRBJ2-2|TRBV5-1
CASSPTETAPPGELFF
>TRBJ2-7|TRBV27
CASSFGVHSYEQYF
>TRBJ2-5|TRBV2
CASKGETSGEETQYF
>TRBJ2-1|TRBV3-1
CASSRTLPGTYNEQFF
>TRBJ2-3|TRBV6-1
CASSPTEAELSTDTQYF
>TRBJ2-3|TRBV7-8
CASSWRGGVWSDTQYF
>TRBJ1-4|TRBV5-1
CASSLGQMATNEKLFF
>TRBJ1-2|TRBV13
CASTQWGAANYGYTF
>TRBJ2-7|TRBV5-6
CASSSDRPEEQYF
>TRBJ2-1|TRBV4-1
CASSQLQGPYNEQFF
>TRBJ1-1|TRBV12-3/TRBV12-4
CASSVGRSEAFF
>TRBJ2-5|TRBV7-9
CASSRLRDQEGETQYF
>TRBJ2-5|TRBV12-3/TRBV12-4
CATRWGGKETQYF
>TRBJ1-1|TRBV12-3/TRBV12-4
CASIPTGGAAEAFF
>TRBJ2-1|TRBV5-1
CASSLGLAGNREQFF
>TRBJ2-7|TRBV4-1
CASSQDSTGPTYEQYF
>TRBJ2-1|TRBV7-7
CASSRVAGNNEQFF
>TRBJ2-3|TRBV10-1
CASRSRGRDTYTDTQYF
>TRBJ2-7|TRBV12-3/TRBV12-4
CASVPMSGSYEQYF
>TRBJ2-2|TRBV12-3/TRBV12-4
CASGQGSGELFF
>TRBJ2-1|TRBV7-9
CASSLGVTGLDEQFF
>TRBJ2-2|TRBV7-9
CASSFPLTSPGELFF
>TRBJ2-7|TRBV29-1
CSVVAGSYEQYF